This T cell receptor beta chain appears in the sequencing data of a study of blood T cell repertoires in COVID-19. Authors' data handling: Counts of nucleated cells, estimated from reference gene primer amplification, were obtained. Assay used: immunoSEQ multiplex PCR; TCRdb lists only in-frame clones, some missing. For V, J and clone size, that table is used; D and trimming come from the DNA. The table shows 250,000 or so clones, with about four fifths occurring only once. There are a few counts of this clone. Germline V gives CDR1 SGHAT, CDR2 FQNNGV. Trimming removed 2 bases from V and 0 bases from J, with 15 bases in between. This CDR3 contains 17 residues. Donors were grouped by their self-reported clinical history.

This clonotype was obtained from a man aged 50-60 years who had recovered from COVID-19. Sequencing was carried out using PBMCs or T cells enriched from blood (not recorded which). The rearrangement links TRBV11-2 to TRBJ2-3; D is unresolved. This chain's CDR3 is CASSLNSQPTSTDTQYF. CDR3 in DNA: TGTGCCAGCAGCTTAAACAGCCAGCCAACTAGCACAGATACGCAGTATTTT. Looking up the rest from reference TRBV11-2 and TRBJ2-3 gives the full variable domain: EAGVAQSPRYKIIEKRQSVAFWCNPISGHATLYWYQQILGQGPKLLIQFQNNGVVDDSQLPKDRFSAERLKGVDSTLKIQPAKLEDSAVYLCASSLNSQPTSTDTQYFGPGTRLTVL.